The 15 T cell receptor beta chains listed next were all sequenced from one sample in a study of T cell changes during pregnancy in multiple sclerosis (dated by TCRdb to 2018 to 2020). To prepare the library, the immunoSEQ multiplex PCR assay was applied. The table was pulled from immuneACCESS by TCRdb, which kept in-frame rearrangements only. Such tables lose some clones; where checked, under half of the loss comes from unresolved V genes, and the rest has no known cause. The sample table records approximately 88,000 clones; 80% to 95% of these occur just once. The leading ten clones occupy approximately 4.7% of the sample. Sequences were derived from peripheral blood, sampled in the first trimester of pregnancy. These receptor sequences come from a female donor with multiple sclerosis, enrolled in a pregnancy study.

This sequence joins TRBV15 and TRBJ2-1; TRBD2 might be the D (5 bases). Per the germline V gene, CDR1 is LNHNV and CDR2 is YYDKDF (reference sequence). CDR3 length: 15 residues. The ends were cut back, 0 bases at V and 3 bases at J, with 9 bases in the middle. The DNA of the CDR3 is TGTGCCACCAGCAGAGAGAGGGCAGGCTACAATGAGCAGTTCTTC. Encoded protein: CATSRERAGYNEQFF.

The CDR3 nucleotides are TGTGCCAGCAGCTCCTTTAGGCCGACAGGGGTGAACACTGAAGCTTTCTTT. Protein product: CASSSFRPTGVNTEAFF. V is TRBV7-8 and J is TRBJ1-1, with TRBD1 identical over 8 bases. The germline V gene has CDR1 SGHVS and CDR2 FQNEAQ. The CDR3 runs 17 residues. With 4 bases clipped from V and 0 bases from J, the junction kept 10 bases outside the gene matches.

In DNA, the CDR3 is TGTGCCAGCCGTCGGCTCAGGATCGACTATGGCTACACCTTC. Protein: CASRRLRIDYGYTF. The chain carries TRBV2 and TRBJ1-2; no clear D. V dropped 8 bases and J dropped 3 bases, with 16 bases sitting between them. Germline assignment: CDR1 SNHLY and CDR2 FYNNEI. CDR3 length: 14 amino acids.

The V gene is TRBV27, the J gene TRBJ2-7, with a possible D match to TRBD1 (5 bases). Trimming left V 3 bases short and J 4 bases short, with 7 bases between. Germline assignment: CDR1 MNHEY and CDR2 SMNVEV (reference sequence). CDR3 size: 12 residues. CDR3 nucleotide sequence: TGTGCCAGCAGTTTCGCAGGGTACGAGCAGTACTTC. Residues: CASSFAGYEQYF.

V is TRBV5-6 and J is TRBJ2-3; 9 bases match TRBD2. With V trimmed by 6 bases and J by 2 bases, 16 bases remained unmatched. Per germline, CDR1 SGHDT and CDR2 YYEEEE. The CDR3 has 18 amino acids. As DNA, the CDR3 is TGTGCCAGCACCCTAACGAGAAGCGGGGGGTCCGCCACAGATACGCAGTATTTT. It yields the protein CASTLTRSGGSATDTQYF.

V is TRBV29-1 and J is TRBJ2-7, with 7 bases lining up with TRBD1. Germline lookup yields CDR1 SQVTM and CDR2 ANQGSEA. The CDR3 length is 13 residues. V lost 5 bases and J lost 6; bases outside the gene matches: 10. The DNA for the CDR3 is TGCAGCGTTTCAGGGGGTGGAATGGGCGAGCAGTACTTC. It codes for CSVSGGGMGEQYF.

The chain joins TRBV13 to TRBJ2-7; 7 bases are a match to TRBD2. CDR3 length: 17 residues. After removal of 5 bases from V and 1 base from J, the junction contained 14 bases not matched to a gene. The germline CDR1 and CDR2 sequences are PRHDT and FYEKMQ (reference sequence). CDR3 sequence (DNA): TGTGCCAGCAGCCGAGGTGGCGGGGGTACTAGGTCCTACGAGCAGTACTTC. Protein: CASSRGGGGTRSYEQYF.

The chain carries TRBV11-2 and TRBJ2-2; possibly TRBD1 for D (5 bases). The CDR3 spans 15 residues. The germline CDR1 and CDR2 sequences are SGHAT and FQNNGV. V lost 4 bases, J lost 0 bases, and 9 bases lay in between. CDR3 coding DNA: TGTGCCAGCAGCTCAGAGACAGCGAACACCGGGGAGCTGTTTTTT. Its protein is CASSSETANTGELFF.

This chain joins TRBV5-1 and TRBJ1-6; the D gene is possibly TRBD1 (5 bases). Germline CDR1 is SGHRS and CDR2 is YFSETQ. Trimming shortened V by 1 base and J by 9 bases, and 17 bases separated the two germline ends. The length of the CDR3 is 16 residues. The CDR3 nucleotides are TGCGCCAGCAGCTTGTTTGGCGGCAGGGAAGCTTCACCCCTCCACTTT. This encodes CASSLFGGREASPLHF.

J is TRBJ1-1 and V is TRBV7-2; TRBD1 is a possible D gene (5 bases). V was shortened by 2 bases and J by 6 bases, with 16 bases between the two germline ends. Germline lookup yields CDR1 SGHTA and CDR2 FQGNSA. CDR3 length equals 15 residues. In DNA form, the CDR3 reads TGTGCCAGCAGCTTACCAGAAGGGGAAACCTCTGAAGCTTTCTTT. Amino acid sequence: CASSLPEGETSEAFF.

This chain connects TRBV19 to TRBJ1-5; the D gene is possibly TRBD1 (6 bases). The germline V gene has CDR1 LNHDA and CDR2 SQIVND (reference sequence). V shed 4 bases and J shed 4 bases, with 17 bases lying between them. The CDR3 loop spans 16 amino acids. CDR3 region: CASSRGGAGENQPQHF. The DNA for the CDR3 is TGTGCCAGTAGTAGAGGGGGGGCAGGGGAGAATCAGCCCCAGCATTTT.

CDR3 DNA sequence: TGCGCCAGCAGCACTAGCGGGTTCTACAATGAGCAGTTCTTC. This gives the protein CASSTSGFYNEQFF. The J gene is TRBJ2-1, the V gene TRBV5-1, with TRBD2 identical over 9 bases. The CDR3 length is 14 residues. Looked up from germline, CDR1 is SGHRS and CDR2 is YFSETQ. The trim removed 4 bases at V and 3 bases at J, leaving 2 bases unmatched.

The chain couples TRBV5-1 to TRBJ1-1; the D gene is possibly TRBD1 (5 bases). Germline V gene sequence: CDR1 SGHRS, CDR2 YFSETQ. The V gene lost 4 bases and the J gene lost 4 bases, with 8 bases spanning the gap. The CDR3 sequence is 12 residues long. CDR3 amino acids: CASSGGGTEAFF. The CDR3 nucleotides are TGCGCCAGCAGCGGGGGAGGCACTGAAGCTTTCTTT. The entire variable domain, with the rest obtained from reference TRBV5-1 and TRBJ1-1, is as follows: KAGVTQTPRYLIKTRGQQVTLSCSPISGHRSVSWYQQTPGQGLQFLFEYFSETQRNKGNFPGRFSGRQFSNSRSEMNVSTLELGDSALYLCASSGGGTEAFFGQGTRLTVV.

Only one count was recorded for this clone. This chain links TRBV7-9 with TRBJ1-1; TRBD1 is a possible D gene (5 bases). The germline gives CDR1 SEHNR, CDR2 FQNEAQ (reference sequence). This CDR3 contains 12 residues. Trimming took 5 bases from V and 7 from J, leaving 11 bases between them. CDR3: CASSPTRDEAFF. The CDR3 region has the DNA TGTGCCAGCAGCCCGACCAGGGATGAAGCTTTCTTT.

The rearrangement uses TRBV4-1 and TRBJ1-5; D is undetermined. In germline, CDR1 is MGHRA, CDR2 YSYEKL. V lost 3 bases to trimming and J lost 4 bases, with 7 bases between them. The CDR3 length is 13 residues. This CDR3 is CASSQIANQPQHF. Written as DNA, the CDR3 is TGCGCCAGCAGCCAGATAGCTAATCAGCCCCAGCATTTT.